Presented here are 17 T cell receptor beta chains from one specimen sequenced in a study of T cell responses to AZD1222 COVID-19 vaccine. The protocol was immunoSEQ multiplex PCR, while the TCRdb copy is restricted to in-frame clones and leaves out a portion. The profile shows 150,000 to 200,000 clones, around 90% of them singletons. Sample: peripheral blood, taken 28 days after the second dose of the MenACWY control vaccine. These receptor sequences come from an adult who received the MenACWY meningococcal vaccine as a control.

This clone was seen more than once but under ten times. The chain is built from TRBV24-1 and TRBJ2-1; weak D call: TRBD1 (5 bases). The germline V gene has CDR1 KGHDR and CDR2 SFDVKD. The V end lost 6 bases, the J end lost 7 bases, and 9 bases lay between the germline ends. This CDR3 spans 12 amino acids. CDR3 in DNA: TGTGCCACCAGTTCAGGGTGGAATGAGCAGTTCTTC. Residues: CATSSGWNEQFF.

This sequence joins TRBV27 and TRBJ1-5; 7 bases fit TRBD1. Per the germline V gene, CDR1 is MNHEY and CDR2 is SMNVEV (reference sequence). This CDR3 has 15 residues. V trimming: 0 bases; J trimming: 7 bases; junction bases outside the gene matches: 6. CDR3 sequence: CASSLSYRGGQPQHF. The CDR3 DNA sequence: TGTGCCAGCAGTTTATCGTACAGGGGCGGCCAGCCCCAGCATTTT.

V usage is TRBV19 and J usage is TRBJ1-1; TRBD1 is a possible D gene (6 bases). The CDR3 is 14 amino acids. V shed 4 bases and J shed 1 base, with 10 bases lying between them. Germline CDR1 LNHDA, CDR2 SQIVND (reference sequence). The chain's CDR3 is CASSTSDRNTEAFF. CDR3 DNA: TGTGCCAGTAGTACCTCGGACAGGAACACTGAAGCTTTCTTT.

This sequence joins TRBV7-2 and TRBJ1-5, with 10 bases aligning to TRBD1. The CDR3 extends over 17 amino acids. CDR1 is SGHTA and CDR2 is FQGNSA in the germline V gene. J lost 6 bases, V lost 5 bases, and 13 bases had no gene match. Here the CDR3 reads CASSLLSGQGFSQPQHF. In nucleotides, the CDR3 is TGTGCCAGCAGCCTTTTGTCGGGACAGGGGTTCAGTCAGCCCCAGCATTTT. The variable domain in full, completed from reference TRBV7-2 and TRBJ1-5, reads GAGVSQSPSNKVTEKGKDVELRCDPISGHTALYWYRQSLGQGLEFLIYFQGNSAPDKSGLPSDRFSAERTGGSVSTLTIQRTQQEDSAVYLCASSLLSGQGFSQPQHFGDGTRLSIL.

The V and J genes are TRBV6-6 and TRBJ1-2, with 8 bases identical to TRBD1. CDR1 and CDR2 (germline): MNHNY, SVGAGI (reference sequence). This CDR3 is built from 14 residues. V was clipped by 5 bases and J by 4 bases; unmatched bases: 6. The CDR3: CASSPDRGAYGYTF. CDR3 bases: TGTGCCAGCAGTCCCGACAGGGGAGCCTATGGCTACACCTTC.

Note on this clone: The junction departs from the called germline gene at one end, perhaps through a read error. The chain links TRBV28 to TRBJ1-1; no definite D call. Germline loops: CDR1 MDHEN, CDR2 SYDVKM. This CDR3 has 18 residues. CDR3 residues: CASGFLPLVDTLNTEAFF. CDR3 DNA: TGTGCCAGCGGTTTCCTCCCCCTAGTCGACACACTGAACACTGAAGCTTTCTTT. The full variable domain, rest sourced from reference TRBV28 and TRBJ1-1, is DVKVTQSSRYLVKRTGEKVFLECVQDMDHENMFWYRQDPGLGLRLIYFSYDVKMKEKGDIPEGYSVSREKKERFSLILESASTNQTSMYLCASGFLPLVDTLNTEAFFGQGTRLTVV.

The rearrangement joins TRBV6-4 to TRBJ2-1; D ambiguous. Deletions cut 0 bases from V and 2 bases from J, with 8 bases between. Germline-derived CDR1 and CDR2 are MRHNA and SNTAGT. CDR3 length equals 15 residues. In DNA, the CDR3 is TGTGCCAGCAGTGACTCTTCTCGGGCCTACAATGAGCAGTTCTTC. It yields the protein CASSDSSRAYNEQFF.

This clone was seen once. The CDR3 loop is CASSLIPGLAGAETQYF. The CDR3 nucleotides read TGTGCCAGCAGCTTAATACCGGGACTAGCGGGAGCAGAGACCCAGTACTTC. V is TRBV7-6 and J is TRBJ2-5; 14 bases line up with TRBD2. J lost 4 bases, V lost 2 bases, and 6 bases had no gene match. CDR1 is SGHVS and CDR2 is FNYEAQ in the germline V gene. The CDR3 spans 17 residues.

The chain links TRBV20-1 to TRBJ2-7; D is undetermined. Looked up from germline, CDR1 is DFQATT and CDR2 is SNEGSKA (reference sequence). Trimming removed 1 base at V and 5 bases at J, with 6 bases between. This CDR3 region has 11 residues. This chain's CDR3 is CSARAMHEQYF. As DNA, the CDR3 is TGCAGTGCTAGAGCTATGCACGAGCAGTACTTC.

This chain joins TRBV11-3 and TRBJ2-7; a possible D gene is TRBD2 (5 bases). The germline V and J ends were trimmed by 3 bases and 3 bases, with 9 bases remaining between them. Germline CDR1 and CDR2: SGHNT and YENEEA. This CDR3 is built from 13 residues. The CDR3 is CASSLGSGYEQYF. CDR3 DNA: TGTGCCAGCAGCTTGGGGAGCGGCTACGAGCAGTACTTC.

The chain carries TRBV18 and TRBJ2-1, with 8 bases fitting TRBD1. Trimming removed 6 bases from V and 7 bases from J; junction bases left unmatched: 11. The germline V gene has CDR1 KGHSH and CDR2 LQKENI. The CDR3 is 15 amino acids. CDR3 in DNA: TGTGCCAGCTCCCTAGGGACAGGAGCATTGAATGAGCAGTTCTTC. As protein: CASSLGTGALNEQFF.

This sequence joins TRBV6-5 and TRBJ1-1; TRBD1 is a possible D gene (6 bases). The CDR3 sequence is 14 residues long. Trimming removed 2 bases at V and 4 bases at J, with 11 bases between. Germline assignment: CDR1 MNHEY and CDR2 SVGAGI. The CDR3, as DNA: TGTGCCAGCAGTTACGGAAGGGGGGTCACTGAAGCTTTCTTT. Translated, it gives CASSYGRGVTEAFF.

The V call is TRBV7-2, the J call TRBJ1-6; no clear D gene. The CDR3 totals 14 residues. Germline V CDR1 and CDR2: SGHTA, FQGNSA. Trimming took off 10 bases at V and 1 base at J, with 11 bases between the two ends. Here the CDR3 DNA reads TGTGCCACCAGATTTACATCCTATAATTCACCCCTCCACTTT. Its translation is CATRFTSYNSPLHF. The whole variable domain, filled in from reference TRBV7-2 and TRBJ1-6, reads GAGVSQSPSNKVTEKGKDVELRCDPISGHTALYWYRQSLGQGLEFLIYFQGNSAPDKSGLPSDRFSAERTGGSVSTLTIQRTQQEDSAVYLCATRFTSYNSPLHFGNGTRLTVT.

This chain joins TRBV6-5 and TRBJ2-7; D is uncertain. Germline assignment: CDR1 MNHEY and CDR2 SVGAGI. This CDR3 has 13 amino acids. With 6 bases removed from V and 0 bases from J, the gap between germline ends came to 9 bases. The CDR3 DNA is TGTGCCAGCAGGGCAGATTTCTCCTACGAGCAGTACTTC. Its protein is CASRADFSYEQYF.

This chain uses TRBV28 with TRBJ2-7; perhaps TRBD1 as D (6 bases). Deletions cut 8 bases from V and 2 bases from J, with 13 bases between. The CDR3 contains 13 residues. Per the germline V gene, CDR1 is MDHEN and CDR2 is SYDVKM. The CDR3 DNA reads as TGTGCCAGCCGCCCGCCAGGGGCCTACGAGCAGTACTTC. This encodes CASRPPGAYEQYF. The full variable domain, with the rest looked up from reference TRBV28 and TRBJ2-7, is DVKVTQSSRYLVKRTGEKVFLECVQDMDHENMFWYRQDPGLGLRLIYFSYDVKMKEKGDIPEGYSVSREKKERFSLILESASTNQTSMYLCASRPPGAYEQYFGPGTRLTVT.

The chain carries TRBV19 and TRBJ2-4; D is ambiguous. The CDR3 is 16 amino acids. Trimming took 5 bases from V and 1 from J, leaving 15 bases between them. The germline gives CDR1 LNHDA, CDR2 SQIVND (reference sequence). Here the CDR3 reads CASSANFAGAKNIQYF. CDR3 nucleotides: TGTGCCAGTAGTGCGAACTTCGCCGGGGCCAAAAACATTCAGTACTTC.

The chain joins TRBV7-9 to TRBJ1-4; TRBD1 aligns across 10 bases. CDR3 length equals 17 residues. The junction had 8 bases not matched to a gene; V was cut back by 4 bases and J by 3 bases. Germline V CDR1 and CDR2: SEHNR, FQNEAQ (reference sequence). The CDR3 reads CASSSGADRGANEKLFF. CDR3 in DNA: TGTGCCAGCAGCTCCGGGGCGGACAGGGGGGCTAATGAAAAACTGTTTTTT.